These 22 T cell receptor beta chains originate from one sample sequenced in a study of patients and donors after allogeneic stem cell transplantation. TCRdb used MiXCR to reprocess the RT-PCR reads, holding one entry per CDR3 protein. There are about 110,000 distinct CDR3 sequences in the sample; roughly 35% occur only once, and roughly 27% lies in the top ten. Sequences were obtained from blood, either unsorted or a sorted T cell fraction (not recorded which). These receptors were obtained from a human donor who was either an allogeneic HSCT recipient or a stem cell or donor lymphocyte infusion donor (not recorded which). It is not recorded whose cells these are; they may come from a transplant donor.

The chain has TRBV12-3 or TRBV12-4 and TRBJ2-3, with TRBD2 as a possible D gene (6 bases). This CDR3 contains 15 residues. V gave up 6 bases and J gave up 0 bases, with 13 bases separating them. CDR3 in amino acids: CASSLLAISTDTQYF. The CDR3, as DNA: TGTGCCAGCAGCCTCCTAGCGATAAGCACAGATACGCAGTATTTT.

The sample holds a few counts of this clonotype. The chain combines TRBV15 with TRBJ2-7; 7 nucleotides match TRBD2. The CDR3 runs 15 residues. The trim removed 0 bases at V and 3 bases at J, leaving 5 bases unmatched. Germline V gene data show CDR1 as LNHNV and CDR2 as YYDKDF (reference sequence). For the CDR3, the DNA is TGTGCCACCAGCAGAGATCTGGGGGGGTTCTACGAGCAGTACTTC. Translation: CATSRDLGGFYEQYF.

The chain is built from TRBV27 and TRBJ2-1, with D perhaps TRBD2 (5 bases). Germline lookup yields CDR1 MNHEY and CDR2 SMNVEV (reference sequence). V was shortened by 5 bases and J by 9 bases, with 11 bases between the two germline ends. The CDR3 totals 12 residues. In nucleotides, the CDR3 is TGTGCCAGCAGTGAGGTCGGAGGTGAGCAGTTCTTC. It specifies CASSEVGGEQFF.

The chain joins TRBV10-3 to TRBJ2-5, with D perhaps TRBD1 (6 bases). Germline V gene lookup returns CDR1 ENHRY and CDR2 SYGVKD. V was cut by 10 bases and J by 4 bases, with 19 bases left in between. This CDR3 region has 14 residues. The CDR3 DNA reads as TGTGCCACCCCTCCCCCAGGGGTTCCAGAGACCCAGTACTTC. Translated: CATPPPGVPETQYF.

This chain joins TRBV4-2 and TRBJ2-7, with D possibly being TRBD1 (6 bases). V was trimmed by 0 bases and J by 3 bases, leaving 21 bases between them. The CDR3 consists of 18 residues. From germline, CDR1 is LGHNA and CDR2 YNFKEQ. CDR3 nucleotide sequence: TGTGCCAGCAGCCAAGATTCGGGACAACTAATCCTTCACTACGAGCAGTACTTC. This encodes CASSQDSGQLILHYEQYF.

The chain uses TRBV20-1 and TRBJ2-1; D ambiguous. The germline CDR1 and CDR2 sequences are DFQATT and SNEGSKA (reference sequence). The CDR3 is 14 amino acids. The V end lost 6 bases, the J end lost 4 bases, and 16 bases lay between the germline ends. In nucleotides, the CDR3 is TGCAGTGCCAAAGTTGGACCTACTTACAATGAGCAGTTCTTC. Its protein product is CSAKVGPTYNEQFF.

The chain couples TRBV15 to TRBJ2-3; D uncertain. This CDR3 contains 13 residues. Deletions cut 6 bases from V and 5 bases from J, with 12 bases between. Germline CDR1 is LNHNV and CDR2 is YYDKDF (reference sequence). The CDR3 reads CATRRSAVDTQYF. Here the CDR3 DNA reads TGTGCCACCAGGCGGTCGGCGGTAGATACGCAGTATTTT.

The genes are TRBV21-1 and TRBJ1-6; TRBD1, the table's D call, was not compared with the DNA. TRBV21-1 represents a pseudogene. This CDR3 comprises 16 residues. CDR3 DNA sequence: TGTGCCAGCCTATTGAGGGGGGCACGGAGTCATTCACCCCTCCACTTT. This codes for CASLLRGARSHSPLHF.

The CDR3 here is CASSLRPPEGHNEQFF. CDR3 sequence (DNA): TGTGCCAGCAGCTTACGTCCCCCCGAGGGGCACAATGAGCAGTTCTTC. V usage is TRBV7-9 and J usage is TRBJ2-1, with D possibly being TRBD1 or TRBD2 (5 bases each). Germline V gives CDR1 SEHNR, CDR2 FQNEAQ (reference sequence). The germline V and J ends were trimmed by 2 bases and 5 bases, with 16 bases remaining between them. The CDR3 sequence is 16 residues long.

The table lists this clonotype with a few counts. This sequence joins TRBV28 and TRBJ1-5; perhaps TRBD1 as D (6 bases). V was shortened by 6 bases and J by 3 bases, with 15 bases between the two germline ends. The germline V gene has CDR1 MDHEN and CDR2 SYDVKM. The CDR3 loop spans 15 amino acids. CDR3 nucleotide sequence: TGTGCCAGCAGCCCAGGACAGCGCCCCAATCAGCCCCAGCATTTT. Translating gives CASSPGQRPNQPQHF.

V is TRBV20-1 and J is TRBJ2-7; 8 bases agree with TRBD2. Losses at the gene ends were 7 bases for V and 2 bases for J; bases not matched to a gene: 4. This CDR3 comprises 12 residues. Germline CDR1 reads DFQATT; CDR2 reads SNEGSKA (reference sequence). This chain's CDR3 is CSVGGRTYEQYF. The CDR3, as DNA: TGCAGTGTGGGCGGGAGGACCTACGAGCAGTACTTC.

The rearrangement uses TRBV28 and TRBJ2-3; D gene ambiguous. This CDR3 spans 12 amino acids. In germline, CDR1 is MDHEN, CDR2 SYDVKM. V dropped 1 base and J dropped 9 bases, with 8 bases sitting between them. The CDR3 protein is CASSLFAGTQYF. CDR3 coding DNA: TGTGCCAGCAGTTTATTTGCCGGGACGCAGTATTTT.

The chain's CDR3 is CASSSKGYGYTF. The CDR3 region has the DNA TGTGCCAGCAGCTCAAAGGGATATGGCTACACCTTC. The chain couples TRBV9 to TRBJ1-2; no definite D call. CDR3 length: 12 amino acids. CDR1 is SGDLS, CDR2 YYNGEE, per germline. V was trimmed by 4 bases and J by 5 bases, leaving 9 bases between them.

V usage is TRBV7-2 and J usage is TRBJ1-5; TRBD1 is a possible D gene (6 bases). Between the trimmed V and J ends, which lost 5 bases and 7 bases, there was a span of 12 bases. The CDR3 has 13 residues. Germline V gene sequence: CDR1 SGHTA, CDR2 FQGNSA. The CDR3 sequence is CASSRQVGQPQHF. The CDR3 DNA is TGTGCCAGCAGCCGACAGGTCGGGCAGCCCCAGCATTTT. Drawing the rest from reference TRBV7-2 and TRBJ1-5, the complete variable domain is GAGVSQSPSNKVTEKGKDVELRCDPISGHTALYWYRQSLGQGLEFLIYFQGNSAPDKSGLPSDRFSAERTGGSVSTLTIQRTQQEDSAVYLCASSRQVGQPQHFGDGTRLSIL.

The sample holds many counts of this clonotype. CDR3 protein: CASSLGQRNTEAFF. CDR3 DNA: TGTGCCAGCAGCTTAGGACAGCGGAACACTGAAGCTTTCTTT. The genes are TRBV7-9 and TRBJ1-1; D might be TRBD1 (5 bases). CDR3 length: 14 residues. In germline, CDR1 is SEHNR, CDR2 FQNEAQ (reference sequence). Trimming cost V 1 base and J 1 base, with 7 bases left between them. Full variable domain (missing parts from reference TRBV7-9 and TRBJ1-1): DTGVSQNPRHKITKRGQNVTFRCDPISEHNRLYWYRQTLGQGPEFLTYFQNEAQLEKSRLLSDRFSAERPKGSFSTLEIQRTEQGDSAMYLCASSLGQRNTEAFFGQGTRLTVV.

The J gene is TRBJ1-5, the V gene TRBV28, with no clear D. The CDR3 is 15 amino acids. The V and J ends lost 2 bases and 9 bases respectively, with 17 bases between them. CDR1 MDHEN and CDR2 SYDVKM come from the germline V gene. CDR3 DNA: TGTGCCAGCAGTTTAGCGCAGGCCTATTATCGGCCCCAGCATTTT. Residues: CASSLAQAYYRPQHF.

This chain's CDR3 is CASSQPLKGSYGYTF. CDR3 DNA: TGCGCCAGCAGCCAACCCCTTAAGGGGTCCTATGGCTACACCTTC. The chain has TRBV4-1 and TRBJ1-2; possibly TRBD1 for D (5 bases). The V end lost 2 bases, the J end lost 4 bases, and 14 bases lay between the germline ends. Germline V gene sequence: CDR1 MGHRA, CDR2 YSYEKL. CDR3 length: 15 residues.

The chain carries TRBV9 and TRBJ1-5, with D maybe TRBD1 (5 bases). Trimming stripped 0 bases from V and 3 bases from J, with 7 bases between. CDR1 and CDR2 (germline): SGDLS, YYNGEE. This CDR3 has 14 residues. The CDR3 nucleotides are TGTGCCAGCAGCGTAGGGGACCCCAATCAGCCCCAGCATTTT. Its protein is CASSVGDPNQPQHF.

V usage is TRBV3-1 and J usage is TRBJ2-5, with D possibly being TRBD1 (6 bases). Germline V gene lookup returns CDR1 LGHDT and CDR2 YNNKEL (reference sequence). V was cut by 5 bases and J by 3 bases, with 10 bases left in between. This CDR3 is 13 amino acids long. The CDR3 DNA reads as TGTGCCAGCAGCGTATCAGGGGAAGAGACCCAGTACTTC. Its translation is CASSVSGEETQYF.

This clonotype occurred a few times. The V and J genes are TRBV5-1 and TRBJ1-2; 10 bases line up with TRBD1. The CDR3 length is 16 residues. With V trimmed by 4 bases and J by 4 bases, 10 bases remained unmatched. Germline CDR1 and CDR2: SGHRS and YFSETQ. Here the CDR3 reads CASSLGTGERIYGYTF. The DNA of the CDR3 is TGCGCCAGCAGCCTAGGGACAGGGGAAAGGATCTATGGCTACACCTTC.

The chain has TRBV25-1 and TRBJ1-1; D is unresolved. CDR3 length: 14 amino acids. The germline gives CDR1 MGHDK, CDR2 SYGVNS. Trimming took off 3 bases at V and 0 bases at J, with 8 bases between the two ends. The CDR3 bases are TGTGCCAGCAGTGAGTCAGGTCTGAACACTGAAGCTTTCTTT. Protein sequence: CASSESGLNTEAFF.

This chain links TRBV6-2 or TRBV6-3 with TRBJ1-1; no reliable D call. The CDR3 covers 13 residues. V was trimmed by 8 bases and J by 1 base, leaving 11 bases between them. Germline V lookup: CDR1 MNHEY, CDR2 SVGEGT. The CDR3 bases are TGTGCCAGCTGGCGATTTGGGAACACTGAAGCTTTCTTT. Protein: CASWRFGNTEAFF.